The clone carrying this TCR beta chain has a handful of counts. Its antigen is undetermined. These data come from a study of T cell repertoires in cytomegalovirus infection. On the study more broadly: CMV infection together with matching HLA type was indicated by public TCR beta signatures. Study results and limitations: Carriage of CMV together with the relevant HLA was identifiable through cumulative public TCR beta family frequency.

TCRdb processed the reads anew with MiXCR; each CDR3 protein has one entry. The sample consists of about 490,000 distinct CDR3 sequences, 10% to 12% of them appearing once. The V gene lost 9 bases and the J gene lost 5 bases, with 16 bases spanning the gap. Germline loops: CDR1 MGHDK, CDR2 SYGVNS. CDR3 length: 13 residues. Sequences were obtained from PBMCs. The receptor comes from a human donor in good health (CMV status not recorded). Some clones in this sample may be carry-over from other donors' samples. The J gene is TRBJ2-5, the V gene TRBV25-1; maybe TRBD2 (7 bases). For the CDR3, the DNA is TGTGCCAGGAGGGGGGGGGGACGTGAGACCCAGTACTTC. Translating it yields CARRGGGRETQYF.